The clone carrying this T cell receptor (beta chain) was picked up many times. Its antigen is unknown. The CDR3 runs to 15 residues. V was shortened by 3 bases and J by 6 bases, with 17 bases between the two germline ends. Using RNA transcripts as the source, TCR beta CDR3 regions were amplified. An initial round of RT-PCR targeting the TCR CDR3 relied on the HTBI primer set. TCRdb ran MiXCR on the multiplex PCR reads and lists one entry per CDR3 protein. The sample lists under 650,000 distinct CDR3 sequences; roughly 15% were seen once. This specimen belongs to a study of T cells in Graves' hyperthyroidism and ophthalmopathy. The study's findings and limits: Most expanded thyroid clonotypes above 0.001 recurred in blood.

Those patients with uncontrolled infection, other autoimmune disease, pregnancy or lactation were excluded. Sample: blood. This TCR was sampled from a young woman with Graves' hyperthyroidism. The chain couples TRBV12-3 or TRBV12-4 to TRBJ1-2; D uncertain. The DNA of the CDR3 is TGTGCCAGCAGTTTGGAGATGGACTACCTAAATGGCTACACCTTC. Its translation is CASSLEMDYLNGYTF.